Presented here are 20 T cell receptor beta chains from one specimen sequenced in a study of vaccination effects on CD4 cells after COVID-19. The data were produced by immunoSEQ multiplex PCR, yet TCRdb's version contains in-frame clones alone and is incomplete. This table has 30,000 to 45,000 clones, roughly 70% appearing once. Which antigens these TCRs recognize remains unknown. Antigen-specific CD4+ T cells were expanded with viral peptide pools in the ViraFEST assay before sequencing. Isolation of CD4+ T cells took place after less than 12 days of culture. Each vaccine recipient was nucleocapsid antibody negative and had no prior SARS-CoV-2 infection. This specimen consisted of CD4+ T cells from PBMCs cultured with SARS-CoV-2 spike peptides, obtained before COVID-19 vaccination. Every receptor here comes from a human donor who received a COVID-19 vaccine.

This clone was seen a single time. V and J are TRBV6-5 and TRBJ2-7; D call uncertain. Germline V gene sequence: CDR1 MNHEY, CDR2 SVGAGI. The length of the CDR3 is 14 residues. V was cut by 8 bases and J by 2 bases, with 16 bases left in between. The CDR3 coding sequence is TGTGCCAGCCAAATCACTCACGGAACCTACGAGCAGTACTTC. Its protein is CASQITHGTYEQYF.

This clone was seen a single time. The chain is built from TRBV20-1 and TRBJ1-1, with D unclear. Looked up from germline, CDR1 is DFQATT and CDR2 is SNEGSKA (reference sequence). Trimming stripped 2 bases from V and 5 bases from J, with 6 bases between. The CDR3 runs to 11 residues. The CDR3 loop is CSARKKTEAFF. The CDR3 region has the DNA TGCAGTGCTAGAAAAAAAACTGAAGCTTTCTTT.

The V and J genes are TRBV10-1 and TRBJ1-5; D possibly corresponds to TRBD1 (5 bases). The ends were cut back, 0 bases at V and 4 bases at J, with 16 bases in the middle. This CDR3 spans 17 amino acids. CDR1 is WNHNN, CDR2 SYGVQD, per germline (reference sequence). The CDR3 DNA reads as TGCGCCAGCAGTGAGTCGAATTGTTGGACACCGAATCAGCCCCAGCATTTT. Encoded protein: CASSESNCWTPNQPQHF.

J is TRBJ2-7 and V is TRBV30, with a possible D match to TRBD1 (7 bases). Trimming left V 2 bases short and J 4 bases short, with 21 bases between. Per germline, CDR1 GTSNPN and CDR2 SVGIG (reference sequence). CDR3 size: 16 residues. CDR3 DNA: TGTGCCTGGAGTTTGCTTCGCCAGGGGGGATCGTACGAGCAGTACTTC. It encodes CAWSLLRQGGSYEQYF. Full variable domain (rest looked up from reference TRBV30 and TRBJ2-7): SQTIHQWPATLVQPVGSPLSLECTVEGTSNPNLYWYRQAAGRGLQLLFYSVGIGQISSEVPQNLSASRPQDRQFILSSKKLLLSDSGFYLCAWSLLRQGGSYEQYFGPGTRLTVT.

The rearrangement uses TRBV24-1 and TRBJ2-5; D not resolved. This CDR3 has 14 residues. Trimming took off 4 bases at V and 4 bases at J, with 12 bases between the two ends. CDR1 and CDR2 from the germline V gene are KGHDR and SFDVKD. The CDR3 DNA follows: TGTGCCACCAGTGACCCTGCGAAGGGAGAGACCCAGTACTTC. The encoded protein is CATSDPAKGETQYF.

V gene TRBV30 combines with J gene TRBJ1-2; D is unresolved. The V end lost 4 bases, the J end lost 3 bases, and 21 bases lay between the germline ends. CDR3 length: 16 amino acids. From germline, CDR1 is GTSNPN and CDR2 SVGIG (reference sequence). CDR3 sequence reads: CAWIRTDGRRHYGYTF. CDR3 DNA sequence: TGTGCCTGGATTCGTACGGACGGAAGGCGCCACTATGGCTACACCTTC.

V is TRBV6-5 and J is TRBJ2-3; 9 nucleotides align to TRBD1. From germline, CDR1 is MNHEY and CDR2 SVGAGI. The trim removed 7 bases at V and 3 bases at J, leaving 8 bases unmatched. The CDR3 extends over 15 amino acids. In DNA form, the CDR3 reads TGTGCCAGCACCACAGGGGGCCCACCGACAGATACGCAGTATTTT. This gives the protein CASTTGGPPTDTQYF.

This chain connects TRBV6-6 to TRBJ1-5; D ambiguous. The CDR3 length is 16 residues. The V gene's germline CDR1 is MNHNY and CDR2 SVGAGI (reference sequence). Trimming stripped 4 bases from V and 2 bases from J, with 15 bases between. This CDR3 is CASSFSMGAGNQPQHF. CDR3 sequence (DNA): TGTGCCAGCAGTTTTTCCATGGGAGCGGGCAATCAGCCCCAGCATTTT.

The chain is built from TRBV2 and TRBJ2-1, with 7 bases matching TRBD2. Germline CDR1 reads SNHLY; CDR2 reads FYNNEI. The junction had 12 bases not matched to a gene; V was cut back by 6 bases and J by 1 base. CDR3 length: 17 residues. CDR3 sequence: CASSPYRLGGSYNEQFF. CDR3 in DNA: TGTGCCAGCAGCCCCTATCGTTTGGGGGGGTCCTACAATGAGCAGTTCTTC.

The gene calls are TRBV11-2 and TRBJ2-7; TRBD1 agrees at 8 bases. The V gene's germline CDR1 is SGHAT and CDR2 FQNNGV. This CDR3 has 12 residues. The V segment lost 5 bases and the J segment 5 bases; nucleotides outside the gene matches: 2. For the CDR3, the DNA is TGTGCCAGCAGCCCAGGGGGCCACGAGCAGTACTTC. Translating gives CASSPGGHEQYF. Based on the CDR3 plus reference TRBV11-2 and TRBJ2-7, the full variable domain is EAGVAQSPRYKIIEKRQSVAFWCNPISGHATLYWYQQILGQGPKLLIQFQNNGVVDDSQLPKDRFSAERLKGVDSTLKIQPAKLEDSAVYLCASSPGGHEQYFGPGTRLTVT.

The CDR3 here is CASSSSPRDGYTF. The CDR3 DNA sequence: TGCGCCAGCAGCTCGTCTCCCAGGGATGGCTACACCTTC. The J gene is TRBJ1-2, the V gene TRBV5-1; D might be TRBD1 (5 bases). The CDR3 length is 13 residues. The germline gives CDR1 SGHRS, CDR2 YFSETQ. The V end lost 3 bases, the J end lost 6 bases, and 12 bases lay between the germline ends.

In the case of this clone: Its ends do not fully match the called genes, so a read error is possible. The V call is TRBV12-3 or TRBV12-4, the J call TRBJ2-5, with D tentatively TRBD1 (5 bases). The CDR3 runs 13 residues. CDR3 DNA: TGTGCCAGCAGTTTTAGACAGCAAGAGAGCCAGTACTTC. Its protein product is CASSFRQQESQYF.

There are a few counts of this clone. The CDR3 sequence: CTSSHFEKTSGFGRYNEQFF. CDR3 bases: TGCACCAGCAGCCACTTTGAGAAGACTAGCGGGTTTGGCCGTTACAATGAGCAGTTCTTC. The chain joins TRBV1 to TRBJ2-1; whether TRBD2, the table's D call, matches the DNA was not checked. TRBV1 is a listed pseudogene. The CDR3 contains 20 residues.

The rearrangement joins TRBV4-2 to TRBJ1-4, with a possible D match to TRBD1 (6 bases). V lost 4 bases, J lost 0 bases, and 12 bases lay in between. This CDR3 region has 16 residues. CDR1 and CDR2 (germline): LGHNA, YNFKEQ. CDR3 coding DNA: TGTGCCAGCAGCCGAGACAGGTCTGCAACTAATGAAAAACTGTTTTTT. Its translation: CASSRDRSATNEKLFF.

This clone was observed a single time. The CDR3 loop reads CASSETGLGLNSPLHF. The CDR3, as DNA: TGTGCCAGTAGTGAAACAGGTTTAGGCCTTAATTCACCCCTCCACTTT. The V call is TRBV19, the J call TRBJ1-6; D possibly corresponds to TRBD1 (5 bases). Deletions cut 5 bases from V and 6 bases from J, with 17 bases between. This CDR3 is built from 16 residues. Germline V gene lookup returns CDR1 LNHDA and CDR2 SQIVND (reference sequence).

The chain combines TRBV18 with TRBJ1-1; tentatively, D is TRBD1 (6 bases). The CDR3 runs to 13 residues. The V gene lost 5 bases and the J gene lost 3 bases, with 10 bases spanning the gap. The germline V gene encodes CDR1 KGHSH and CDR2 LQKENI. CDR3 loop: CASSTGPDTEAFF. CDR3 DNA sequence: TGTGCCAGCTCAACAGGGCCGGACACTGAAGCTTTCTTT.

The chain recombines TRBV2 with TRBJ2-7; the D gene could be TRBD1 or TRBD2 (5 bases each). This CDR3 is built from 14 residues. V lost 1 base and J lost 3, with 10 bases in between. Per germline, CDR1 SNHLY and CDR2 FYNNEI. The CDR3 loop reads CASSEGGRGYEQYF. Here the CDR3 DNA reads TGTGCCAGCAGTGAAGGGGGGAGAGGCTACGAGCAGTACTTC.

This clone was recorded only once. J is TRBJ2-5 and V is TRBV7-9; TRBD2 matches at 8 bases. CDR1 and CDR2 from the germline V gene are SEHNR and FQNEAQ (reference sequence). This CDR3 contains 15 residues. V lost 5 bases to trimming and J lost 1 base; unmatched junction nucleotides: 6. This CDR3 is CASSPIAGPQETQYF. The CDR3 nucleotides read TGTGCCAGCAGCCCCATAGCGGGGCCCCAAGAGACCCAGTACTTC.

This CDR3 reads CSPTQNTEAFF. The CDR3 DNA is TGCAGTCCAACACAGAACACTGAAGCTTTCTTT. The V call is TRBV20-1, the J call TRBJ1-1; D call uncertain. The CDR3 is 11 amino acids. CDR1 is DFQATT, CDR2 SNEGSKA, per germline (reference sequence). Trimming took off 8 bases at V and 1 base at J, with 8 bases between the two ends.

This sequence joins TRBV30 and TRBJ2-7, with D perhaps TRBD2 (5 bases). Looked up from germline, CDR1 is GTSNPN and CDR2 is SVGIG (reference sequence). The CDR3 is 12 amino acids. V gave up 6 bases and J gave up 2 bases, with 11 bases separating them. CDR3 loop: CACGRPPYEQYF. For the CDR3, the DNA is TGTGCCTGTGGGAGACCCCCCTACGAGCAGTACTTC.